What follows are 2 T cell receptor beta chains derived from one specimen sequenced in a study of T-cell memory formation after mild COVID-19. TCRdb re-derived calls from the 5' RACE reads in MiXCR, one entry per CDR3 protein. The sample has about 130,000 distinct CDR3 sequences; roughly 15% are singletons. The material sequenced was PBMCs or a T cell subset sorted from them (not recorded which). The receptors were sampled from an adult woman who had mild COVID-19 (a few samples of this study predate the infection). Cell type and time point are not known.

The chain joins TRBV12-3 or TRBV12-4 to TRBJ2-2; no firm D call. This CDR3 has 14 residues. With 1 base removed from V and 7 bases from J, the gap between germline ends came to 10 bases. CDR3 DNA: TGTGCCAGCAGTTTAGGCGGTCGTGACGGGGAGCTGTTTTTT. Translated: CASSLGGRDGELFF.

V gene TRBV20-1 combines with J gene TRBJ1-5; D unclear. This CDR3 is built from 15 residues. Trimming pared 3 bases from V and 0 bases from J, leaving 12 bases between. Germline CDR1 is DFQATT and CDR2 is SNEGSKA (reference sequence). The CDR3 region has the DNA TGCAGTGCTAGTCCGACTGGTTATAGCAATCAGCCCCAGCATTTT. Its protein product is CSASPTGYSNQPQHF.